This T cell receptor (beta chain) was sequenced in a study of response to subunit inactivated influenza vaccine. TCRdb analysed the RT-PCR reads with MiXCR anew, one entry per CDR3 protein. The sample has 700,000 to 900,000 distinct CDR3 sequences; about 20% are singletons. Turning to this clonotype: The antigen remains undetermined.

Study-level results: New T cells are recruited in small numbers by each seasonal influenza vaccination, according to the authors' suggestion.

Sequenced material: PBMCs from blood, taken roughly 5 days after vaccination. This receptor was obtained from a man aged 50 to 59 who received an inactivated influenza vaccine.

The CDR3 sequence is CASGSPGTSAYNEQFF. The CDR3 DNA reads TGTGCTAGTGGTTCTCCCGGGACTAGCGCCTACAATGAGCAGTTCTTC. The chain combines TRBV12-5 with TRBJ2-1, with TRBD2 matching over 10 bases. With 4 bases clipped from V and 2 bases from J, the junction kept 5 bases outside the gene matches. This CDR3 region has 16 residues. Germline V gives CDR1 LGHNT, CDR2 FRNRAP.